A selection of T cell receptor beta chains follows, all from one sample in a study of blood T cell repertoires in COVID-19. Some clones are missing from TCRdb's copy, which holds only in-frame ones; the method was immunoSEQ multiplex PCR. The sample includes roughly 150,000 clones, 81% of them seen just once. Source material: peripheral blood. The receptors here all came from a man aged 55 to 70 with active or convalescent COVID-19. CDR3s include the opening cysteine and the closing phenylalanine or tryptophan. The D gene is left open where the match is weak. Expanded clones get a size class; other rows say once, few or many, or leave the size out.

>TRBV25-1|13|.|.|TRBJ1-1
TGTGCCAGCAGTGGGGGGCACAGCCTTGAAGCTTTCTTT
CASSGGHSLEAFF
>TRBV6-5|15|.|.|TRBJ1-5
TGTGCCAGCAGAAAAGACAGGACGGATGGTCAGCCCCAGCATTTT
CASRKDRTDGQPQHF
>TRBV6-5|13|TRBD1|few|TRBJ1-2
TGTGCCAGCAATGGCGGGACAGCTTATGGCTACACCTTC
CASNGGTAYGYTF
>TRBV5-6|14|.|.|TRBJ1-1
TGTGCCAGCAGCCCCCGGAGGGTGAACACTGAAGCTTTCTTT
CASSPRRVNTEAFF
>TRBV19|16|TRBD1|once|TRBJ1-5
TGTGCCAGTAGGGGCGGAGGGGGCGCCGGCAATCAGCCCCAGCATTTT
CASRGGGGAGNQPQHF
>TRBV11-2|16|.|few|TRBJ1-3
TGTGCCAGCAGCTTAATGGACTCCAGGACCGGAAACACCATATATTTT
CASSLMDSRTGNTIYF
>TRBV6-6|14|.|.|TRBJ2-2
TGTGCCAGCAGTTTTGGCAGGAACACCGGGGAGCTGTTTTTT
CASSFGRNTGELFF
>TRBV5-4|14|.|.|TRBJ1-1
TGTGCCAGCAGCGGGGAGACAGGGAACACTGAAGCTTTCTTT
CASSGETGNTEAFF
>TRBV25-1|15|.|.|TRBJ2-2
TGTGCCAGCAGTGCCCCGGGAGTTCGCACCGGGGAGCTGTTTTTT
CASSAPGVRTGELFF
>TRBV5-1|13|.|.|TRBJ1-2
TGCGCCAGCAGCTTGGATCCCAGCTATGGCTACACCTTC
CASSLDPSYGYTF
>TRBV28|19|TRBD1|once|TRBJ1-5
TGTGCCAGCAGTCCCCCGTTTGCGGGACAGGGAAGAAGGAATCAGCCCCAGCATTTT
CASSPPFAGQGRRNQPQHF
>TRBV6-5|15|.|.|TRBJ1-1
TGTGCCAGCAGGACCATAGGGGCGATGAACACTGAAGCTTTCTTT
CASRTIGAMNTEAFF
>TRBV6-5|16|TRBD1|few|TRBJ2-7
TGTGCCAGCAGTTTAGATTCCGGGACAGGCTTTACGGAGCAGTACTTC
CASSLDSGTGFTEQYF
>TRBV21-1|16|.|few|TRBJ1-2
TGTGCCAGCAGCGAAGAGACGGGACAGGGATTCTCTGGCTACACCTTC
CASSEETGQGFSGYTF
>TRBV12-3/TRBV12-4|13|.|.|TRBJ2-3
TGTGCCAGCAGTTTTCCACGGGTAGATACGCAGTATTTT
CASSFPRVDTQYF
>TRBV15|15|TRBD1|.|TRBJ2-7
TGTGCCACCAGCAGAGACAGGGGGATAACCTACGAGCAGTACTTC
CATSRDRGITYEQYF
>TRBV28|13|.|.|TRBJ1-1
TGTGCCAGCAGAATTCGTGCAGGCCTTGAAGCTTTCTTT
CASRIRAGLEAFF
>TRBV10-3|16|TRBD1|.|TRBJ2-5
TGTGCCATCAGTGACCTCCTAACAGGGGGTTCAGAGACCCAGTACTTC
CAISDLLTGGSETQYF
>TRBV5-1|15|TRBD2|.|TRBJ2-7
TGCGCCAGCAGCCCCCGCGGTAGCGGGATTTACGAGCAGTACTTC
CASSPRGSGIYEQYF
>TRBV19|15|.|few|TRBJ1-2
TGTGCCAGTAGTATTTCAGGGCCTGCTAACTATGGCTACACCTTC
CASSISGPANYGYTF
>TRBV20-1|14|TRBD1|.|TRBJ2-1
TGCAGTGCAAGTCGGCCACAGGGGGCGGGTGAGCAGTTCTTC
CSASRPQGAGEQFF
>TRBV19|16|.|once|TRBJ1-4
TGTGCCAGTAGTATAGATTCACAGGGACGGAGTGAAAAACTGTTTTTT
CASSIDSQGRSEKLFF
>TRBV9|14|.|few|TRBJ2-2
TGTGCCAGCAGCGTAGCAGGCCACACCGGGGAGCTGTTTTTT
CASSVAGHTGELFF
>TRBV11-2|14|.|once|TRBJ2-1
TGTGCCAGCAGCTTAGCGGGAACCTACAATGAGCAGTTCTTC
CASSLAGTYNEQFF
>TRBV2|14|TRBD1|.|TRBJ2-7
TGTGCCAGCAGTGGACAGGGGGCTTCCTACGAGCAGTACTTC
CASSGQGASYEQYF
>TRBV6-5|13|TRBD1|few|TRBJ2-5
TGTGCCAGCAAACGGGACAGGCAAGAGACCCAGTACTTC
CASKRDRQETQYF
>TRBV28|15|.|.|TRBJ1-4
TGTGCCAGCAGCCTTTTATGGGGGGGAAATGAAAAACTGTTTTTT
CASSLLWGGNEKLFF
>TRBV19|14|.|.|TRBJ2-7
TGTGCCAGTAGTATAATGGGGCAGGACTACGAGCAGTACTTC
CASSIMGQDYEQYF
>TRBV6-1|13|.|few|TRBJ2-7
TGTGCCAGCAGTGAAGTTAACAGGTTCGAGCAGTACTTC
CASSEVNRFEQYF
>TRBV7-3|16|TRBD2|once|TRBJ2-2
TGTGCCAGCAGCTTATCCGCGGCGGGGGGCCGGGGGGAGCTGTTTTTT
CASSLSAAGGRGELFF
>TRBV7-9|17|TRBD1|.|TRBJ2-3
TGTGCCAGCAGCGTCGGACAGGGGGACCCTAGCACAGATACGCAGTATTTT
CASSVGQGDPSTDTQYF
>TRBV19|14|TRBD1|.|TRBJ1-4
TGTGCCAGTAACACAGGGGGCCCTAATGAAAAACTGTTTTTT
CASNTGGPNEKLFF
>TRBV5-1|16|.|once|TRBJ1-1
TGCGCCAGCAGCTTGCAGGTCTTAGACCTCGGGGCTGAAGCTTTCTTT
CASSLQVLDLGAEAFF
>TRBV28|15|TRBD1|few|TRBJ1-2
TGTGCCAGCAGTTTAAACAGGGGGCTTGGCTATGGCTACACCTTC
CASSLNRGLGYGYTF